Below are 20 T cell receptor beta chains sequenced from a single sample in a study of PD-L1 blockade in urothelial cancer. The table came from immunoSEQ multiplex PCR; TCRdb's copy has only in-frame clones and leaves some out. Of some 110,000 clones listed, approximately 90% are singletons. Time point in this sample: peripheral blood 6 weeks after treatment start. The sample consisted of PBMCs, taken around atezolizumab (anti-PD-L1) treatment. The source is a man in his fifties or sixties with urothelial cancer.

The chain links TRBV5-1 to TRBJ2-3, with 8 positions matching TRBD2. Trimming cost V 5 bases and J 4 bases; bases outside gene matches: 9. The CDR3 has 15 residues. CDR1 and CDR2 from the germline V gene are SGHRS and YFSETQ. The CDR3 sequence is CASSWGEAGADTQYF. The CDR3 nucleotides read TGCGCCAGCAGTTGGGGGGAAGCGGGGGCAGATACGCAGTATTTT.

V is TRBV6-5 and J is TRBJ1-1, with a possible D match to TRBD1 (5 bases). Trimming took off 4 bases at V and 1 base at J, with 13 bases between the two ends. The CDR3 has 15 residues. In germline, CDR1 is MNHEY, CDR2 SVGAGI. The CDR3 nucleotides read TGTGCCAGCAGTTCCGGTGGGGGGGGGAACACTGAAGCTTTCTTT. It translates to CASSSGGGGNTEAFF.

V and J are TRBV11-3 and TRBJ2-7; possibly TRBD1 for D (6 bases). The CDR3 runs to 12 residues. Trimming left V 4 bases short and J 3 bases short, with 7 bases between. Germline values: CDR1 SGHNT, CDR2 YENEEA. CDR3 sequence reads: CASSSTGYEQYF. The DNA of the CDR3 is TGTGCCAGCAGCTCGACAGGCTACGAGCAGTACTTC.

This chain joins TRBV5-1 and TRBJ2-3, with 11 bases that match TRBD2. Germline V lookup: CDR1 SGHRS, CDR2 YFSETQ. V shed 4 bases and J 0 bases; nucleotides not matched to a gene: 1. CDR3 size: 15 residues. The CDR3 region is CASSLAGGSTDTQYF. As DNA, the CDR3 is TGCGCCAGCAGCCTAGCGGGGGGTAGCACAGATACGCAGTATTTT.

The chain couples TRBV29-1 to TRBJ1-1; D ambiguous. The ends were cut back, 3 bases at V and 11 bases at J, with 13 bases in the middle. The germline V gene encodes CDR1 SQVTM and CDR2 ANQGSEA. This CDR3 contains 11 residues. This chain's CDR3 is CSVEFGVGAFF. The CDR3 DNA reads TGCAGCGTTGAGTTCGGGGTTGGTGCTTTCTTT.

V is TRBV5-4 and J is TRBJ1-4; D ambiguous. V lost 1 base to trimming and J lost 5 bases, with 12 bases between them. The CDR3 length is 15 residues. Germline V gene lookup returns CDR1 SGHNT and CDR2 YYREEE (reference sequence). CDR3 in DNA: TGTGCCAGCAGCTTGCTGGGAGCGGGGAATGAAAAACTGTTTTTT. Amino acids: CASSLLGAGNEKLFF.

This clone appeared a few times. The chain joins TRBV7-9 to TRBJ1-6, with 9 bases fitting TRBD1. With V trimmed by 3 bases and J by 8 bases, 2 bases remained unmatched. The CDR3 has 14 amino acids. Germline loops: CDR1 SEHNR, CDR2 FQNEAQ (reference sequence). This CDR3 is CASSFRDRDSPLHF. In DNA form, the CDR3 reads TGTGCCAGCAGCTTTAGGGACAGGGATTCACCCCTCCACTTT.

This chain joins TRBV4-2 and TRBJ2-5; D unresolved. With 4 bases removed from V and 2 bases from J, the gap between germline ends came to 14 bases. Germline loops: CDR1 LGHNA, CDR2 YNFKEQ. This CDR3 has 15 amino acids. CDR3 sequence (DNA): TGTGCCAGCAGCCTCCTGGTTGGCGGACAAGAGACCCAGTACTTC. Translated: CASSLLVGGQETQYF.

The sample holds one count of this clone. In nucleotides, the CDR3 is TGTGCCAGCAGCCAGGCAACCGGACAGGGGGGGGCCTACTCTGGGGCCAACGTCCTGACTTTC. Protein sequence: CASSQATGQGGAYSGANVLTF. The chain employs TRBV4-2 and TRBJ2-6; 10 bases agree with TRBD1. This CDR3 is built from 21 residues. The V segment lost 3 bases and the J segment 0 bases; nucleotides outside the gene matches: 14. Germline CDR1 LGHNA, CDR2 YNFKEQ.

The chain employs TRBV13 and TRBJ1-2, with 7 nucleotides matching TRBD1. The CDR3 loop spans 13 amino acids. V was pared by 7 bases and J by 6 bases, with 8 bases of the junction left unmatched. Looked up from germline, CDR1 is PRHDT and CDR2 is FYEKMQ (reference sequence). Here the CDR3 DNA reads TGTGCCAGCAAGAAACAGGGGACCCATGGCTACACCTTC. This gives the protein CASKKQGTHGYTF.

This clone was detected only a few times. This chain joins TRBV4-2 and TRBJ1-2; D uncertain. This CDR3 is built from 13 residues. In germline, CDR1 is LGHNA, CDR2 YNFKEQ. With 1 base removed from V and 8 bases from J, the gap between germline ends came to 11 bases. The CDR3 DNA reads TGTGCCAGCAGCCAAGGTCTCGGGGAAGGCTACACCTTC. Translated, it gives CASSQGLGEGYTF.

This sequence joins TRBV28 and TRBJ2-5, with 8 bases fitting TRBD1. Germline CDR1 and CDR2: MDHEN and SYDVKM. The CDR3 has 16 amino acids. V shed 8 bases, J shed 3 bases, and the junction held 14 bases outside the gene matches. As DNA, the CDR3 is TGTGCCAGCGGGCCAAGGACAGGGAAGGGGGAAGAGACCCAGTACTTC. Translating gives CASGPRTGKGEETQYF.

The chain combines TRBV4-3 with TRBJ2-7; D perhaps matches TRBD2 (5 bases). V dropped 3 bases and J dropped 2 bases, with 11 bases sitting between them. The CDR3 covers 14 residues. Germline values: CDR1 LGHNA, CDR2 YSLEER. As DNA, the CDR3 is TGCGCCAGCAGCCACCTAACGGGGACCTACGAGCAGTACTTC. Translated, it gives CASSHLTGTYEQYF.

This chain joins TRBV7-2 and TRBJ2-1; perhaps TRBD1 as D (5 bases). The CDR3 is made up of 13 amino acids. Germline assignment: CDR1 SGHTA and CDR2 FQGNSA. Trimming took off 2 bases at V and 7 bases at J, with 9 bases between the two ends. CDR3 protein: CASSLIQANEQFF. The CDR3 region has the DNA TGTGCCAGCAGCTTAATACAGGCTAATGAGCAGTTCTTC.

The chain recombines TRBV29-1 with TRBJ2-7, with a possible D match to TRBD2 (5 bases). The CDR3 is 12 residues long. Per germline, CDR1 SQVTM and CDR2 ANQGSEA. The chain's CDR3 is CILRRTHYEQYF. The CDR3 DNA is TGCATCCTCAGGAGGACTCACTACGAGCAGTACTTC.

The chain carries TRBV5-6 and TRBJ2-7; D is perhaps TRBD1 (5 bases). The CDR3 is made up of 14 amino acids. Deletions cut 4 bases from V and 3 bases from J, with 14 bases between. Germline lookup yields CDR1 SGHDT and CDR2 YYEEEE. CDR3 bases: TGTGCCAGCAGCCCACGTGGACAACACTACGAGCAGTACTTC. Its translation: CASSPRGQHYEQYF.

CDR3 nucleotides: TGTGCCAGCAGTGATGACAGGTCGGGCGAAGCTTTCTTT. This codes for CASSDDRSGEAFF. The gene calls are TRBV28 and TRBJ1-1, with TRBD1 as a possible D gene (6 bases). Germline CDR1 is MDHEN and CDR2 is SYDVKM. The CDR3 totals 13 residues. Trimming removed 5 bases from V and 8 bases from J, with 15 bases in between.

The V and J genes are TRBV4-2 and TRBJ1-3; no clear D. Germline V lookup: CDR1 LGHNA, CDR2 YNFKEQ. The CDR3 has 15 residues. V lost 0 bases, J lost 5 bases, and 11 bases lay in between. CDR3 loop: CASSQDRTLRNTIYF. In nucleotides, the CDR3 is TGTGCCAGCAGCCAAGATCGGACTTTAAGAAACACCATATATTTT.

The chain is built from TRBV9 and TRBJ2-1; possibly TRBD1 for D (5 bases). The germline CDR1 and CDR2 sequences are SGDLS and YYNGEE. V shed 0 bases and J shed 10 bases, with 5 bases lying between them. CDR3 length: 11 residues. Here the CDR3 reads CASSVDREQFF. For the CDR3, the DNA is TGTGCCAGCAGCGTAGACAGGGAGCAGTTCTTC.

This rearrangement joins TRBV4-2 to TRBJ2-5; D gene unclear. Germline V gene data show CDR1 as LGHNA and CDR2 as YNFKEQ. With 1 base removed from V and 5 bases from J, the gap between germline ends came to 5 bases. CDR3 length: 12 amino acids. In DNA, the CDR3 is TGTGCCAGCAGCCAAGTTGCGGAGACCCAGTACTTC. Amino acids: CASSQVAETQYF.